This T cell receptor beta chain was captured in a study of CD8 T cells in Susac syndrome. After extraction with the RNeasy kit, roughly 0.45 to 1 ug of the RNA was reverse transcribed using random hexamers. From the immunoSEQ multiplex PCR reads, TCRdb called clonotypes with MiXCR, one entry per CDR3 protein. Of 80,000 to 90,000 distinct CDR3 sequences listed, over 80% were seen once; the top ten hold over 0.25%. This CDR3 is 13 amino acids long. V shed 4 bases and J shed 8 bases, with 14 bases lying between them. Germline loops: CDR1 PRHDT, CDR2 FYEKMQ (reference sequence). The chain employs TRBV13 and TRBJ1-2; TRBD1 is a possible D gene (5 bases). The sequence was collected from a human donor in good health. Material for sequencing was CD8+ T cells from PBMCs. CDR3 amino acids: CASSSWDSRGYTF. CDR3 nucleotides: TGTGCCAGCAGCTCATGGGACTCTCGGGGCTACACCTTC.